The clone carrying this T cell receptor beta chain appeared a few times. The data were taken from a study of blood T cell repertoires in COVID-19. Whole-study context: Cohort 3 donors counted as recovered after two negative PCRs, clearance, or resolved symptoms.

Each participant's cohort was designated according to participant-reported clinical history. From germline, CDR1 is KGHSH and CDR2 LQKENI. Trimming shortened V by 3 bases and J by 2 bases, and 10 bases separated the two germline ends. The CDR3 sequence is 14 residues long. In the authors' workflow: Amplifying reference gene primers gave estimates of nucleated cell counts. TCRdb's copy holds only in-frame clones and misses some; the assay was immunoSEQ multiplex PCR. V and J calls and clone size are given by that table; D and trimming were obtained from the DNA. This sample has 400,000 or so clones, with around 87% found just once.

The material sequenced was PBMCs or T cells enriched from blood (not recorded which). The chain recombines TRBV18 with TRBJ1-2; a weak D match, TRBD1 (5 bases). This TCR came from a middle-aged man in a cohort exposed to, infected with or recovered from COVID-19 (not recorded which). The CDR3 coding sequence is TGTGCCAGCTCACCGGTACAGGACAACTATGGCTACACCTTC. Its translation: CASSPVQDNYGYTF.